The text below deals with one T cell receptor beta chain. The antigen remains undetermined. Trimming took 6 bases from V and 4 from J; bases not matched to a gene: 3. Germline CDR1 reads SNHLY; CDR2 reads FYNNEI. This CDR3 is built from 14 residues. Primers included in the PCR were 60 Vbeta and 13 Jbeta primers. Profiling relied on immunoSEQ multiplex PCR, and the TCRdb table lists in-frame clones only, not all of them. The sample consists of 70,000 to 90,000 clones, approximately 70% of them appearing once. This record comes from a study of cytomegalovirus exposure and HLA in healthy donors. The wider study: Of around 400 genotyped donors, more than 75% grouped in the Caucasian-associated ancestry cluster.

Study outcomes and limitations: Specificity of a few CMV-associated chains for CMV antigens was verified in vitro. A classifier reportedly called cytomegalovirus status with high sensitivity and specificity.

The receptor comes from a man in his forties in good health and CMV-seropositive. The specimen sequenced was PBMCs. The V and J genes are TRBV2 and TRBJ2-2, with 9 nucleotides matching TRBD2. The CDR3 region is CASRAGGFTGELFF. The CDR3 coding sequence is TGTGCCAGCAGGGCGGGGGGGTTCACCGGGGAGCTGTTTTTT.